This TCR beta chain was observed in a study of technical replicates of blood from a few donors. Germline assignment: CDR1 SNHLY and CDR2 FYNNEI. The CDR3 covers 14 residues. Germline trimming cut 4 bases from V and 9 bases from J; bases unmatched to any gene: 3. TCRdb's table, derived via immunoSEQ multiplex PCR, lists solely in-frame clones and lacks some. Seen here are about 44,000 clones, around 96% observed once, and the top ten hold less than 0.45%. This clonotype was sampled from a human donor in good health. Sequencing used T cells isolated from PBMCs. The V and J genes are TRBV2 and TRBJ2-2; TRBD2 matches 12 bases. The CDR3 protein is CASSGTSGNWELFF. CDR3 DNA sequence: TGTGCCAGCAGTGGGACTAGCGGGAACTGGGAGCTGTTTTTT.